The 7 T cell receptor beta chains reported below all come from one sample, sequenced in a study of T cell responses to AZD1222 COVID-19 vaccine. Measured with immunoSEQ multiplex PCR; TCRdb has only the in-frame clones, and not every one. The table records over 100,000 clones, approximately 90% of them present only once. Sequences were derived from peripheral blood, sampled on day 0 of AZD1222 vaccination. The receptors originated from an adult in good health.

The V and J genes are TRBV28 and TRBJ1-1, with a possible D match to TRBD1 (5 bases). Per germline, CDR1 MDHEN and CDR2 SYDVKM. The CDR3 contains 13 residues. The V and J ends lost 3 bases and 6 bases respectively, with 11 bases between them. The CDR3 here is CASSLQGVPEAFF. CDR3 sequence (DNA): TGTGCCAGCAGTTTGCAGGGCGTCCCTGAAGCTTTCTTT.

The V gene is TRBV18, the J gene TRBJ1-6, with D tentatively TRBD1 (5 bases). Germline-derived CDR1 and CDR2 are KGHSH and LQKENI. There are 12 residues in the CDR3. V was shortened by 2 bases and J by 15 bases, with 11 bases between the two germline ends. As DNA, the CDR3 is TGTGCCAGCTCACCAGATAGGGACCACCTCCACTTT. As protein: CASSPDRDHLHF. Variable domain in full (rest from reference TRBV18 and TRBJ1-6): NAGVMQNPRHLVRRRGQEARLRCSPMKGHSHVYWYRQLPEEGLKFMVYLQKENIIDESGMPKERFSAEFPKEGPSILRIQQVVRGDSAAYFCASSPDRDHLHFGNGTRLTVT.

The chain has TRBV5-1 and TRBJ1-6, with D possibly matching TRBD1 (5 bases). V lost 6 bases, J lost 4 bases, and 11 bases lay in between. This CDR3 region has 14 residues. CDR1 and CDR2 from the germline V gene are SGHRS and YFSETQ. The DNA for the CDR3 is TGCGCCAGCAAGTCGGGACGGTATAATTCACCCCTCCACTTT. Translating it yields CASKSGRYNSPLHF.

The chain joins TRBV5-4 to TRBJ1-6; D not resolved. The V gene lost 2 bases and the J gene lost 10 bases, with 13 bases spanning the gap. Germline values: CDR1 SGHNT, CDR2 YYREEE (reference sequence). The CDR3 is 14 residues long. The CDR3 region is CASSFGVQASPLHF. The CDR3 DNA reads TGTGCCAGCAGCTTTGGGGTTCAGGCGTCACCCCTCCACTTT.

This chain connects TRBV18 to TRBJ2-7, with D possibly matching TRBD2 (6 bases). Germline V gives CDR1 KGHSH, CDR2 LQKENI. Trimming removed 6 bases from V and 0 bases from J, with 9 bases in between. CDR3 length: 13 residues. The CDR3: CASSPGDSYEQYF. DNA for the CDR3: TGTGCCAGCTCGCCGGGAGACTCCTACGAGCAGTACTTC.

This clone has a single count. The rearrangement uses TRBV27 and TRBJ1-2, with a possible D match to TRBD1 (6 bases). This CDR3 has 14 residues. The germline gives CDR1 MNHEY, CDR2 SMNVEV (reference sequence). Deletions cut 2 bases from V and 5 bases from J, with 12 bases between. This CDR3 is CASSLKGTNYGYTF. The CDR3 DNA is TGTGCCAGCAGTTTAAAAGGGACAAATTATGGCTACACCTTC.

V and J are TRBV19 and TRBJ1-5, with 10 positions matching TRBD1. The trim removed 7 bases at V and 6 bases at J, leaving 18 bases unmatched. The CDR3 contains 18 residues. Looked up from germline, CDR1 is LNHDA and CDR2 is SQIVND (reference sequence). For the CDR3, the DNA is TGTGCCAGTACTCTCCAGCCCTCCGGGACAGGGGTTGGTCAGCCCCAGCATTTT. Translation gives CASTLQPSGTGVGQPQHF.